This record looks at one TCR beta chain sequence and its context. V lost 6 bases and J lost 11, with 6 bases in between. The CDR3 totals 9 residues. The germline V gene encodes CDR1 SGHRS and CDR2 YFSETQ. The data stem from a study of cytomegalovirus exposure and HLA in healthy donors. The PCR made use of 60 Vbeta and 13 Jbeta primers. Using immunoSEQ multiplex PCR, the repertoire was profiled, and TCRdb retains in-frame clones only, with some absent. The repertoire holds some 160,000 clones, 75% to 90% seen once, with roughly 2% in the top ten. The clonotype was recovered from a woman under 30 in good health and CMV-seronegative. Sequenced: PBMCs. The chain employs TRBV5-1 and TRBJ1-5; D is undetermined. The CDR3 bases are TGCGCCAGCATTTATTCCCAGCATTTT. Translation gives CASIYSQHF.